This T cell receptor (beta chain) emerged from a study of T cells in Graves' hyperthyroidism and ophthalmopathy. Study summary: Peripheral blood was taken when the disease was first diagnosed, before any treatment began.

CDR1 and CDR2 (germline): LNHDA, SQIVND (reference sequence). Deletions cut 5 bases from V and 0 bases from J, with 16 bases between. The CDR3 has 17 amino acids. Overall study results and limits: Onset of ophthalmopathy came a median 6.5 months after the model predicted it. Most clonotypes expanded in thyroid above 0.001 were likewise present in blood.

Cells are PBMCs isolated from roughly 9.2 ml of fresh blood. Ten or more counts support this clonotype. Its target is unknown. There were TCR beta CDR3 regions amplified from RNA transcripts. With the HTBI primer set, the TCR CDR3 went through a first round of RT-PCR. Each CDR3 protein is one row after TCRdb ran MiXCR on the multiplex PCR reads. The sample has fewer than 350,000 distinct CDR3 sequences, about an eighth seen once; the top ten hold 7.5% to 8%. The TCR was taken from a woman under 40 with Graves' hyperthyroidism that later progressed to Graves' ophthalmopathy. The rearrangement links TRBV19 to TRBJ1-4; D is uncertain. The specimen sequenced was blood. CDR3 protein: CASSAHHQDPTNEKLFF. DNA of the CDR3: TGTGCCAGTAGTGCCCACCACCAGGATCCAACTAATGAAAAACTGTTTTTT.